These T cell receptor beta chains were read from a single sample in a study of blood T cell repertoires in COVID-19. Method: immunoSEQ multiplex PCR; TCRdb's copy keeps in-frame clones and lacks some. This table holds some 200,000 clones, roughly 90% found once. The sample consisted of PBMCs or T cells enriched from blood (not recorded which). The receptors here all came from a woman in her 30s who had recovered from COVID-19. CDR3s include the opening cysteine and the closing phenylalanine or tryptophan. A D gene is named only where the DNA matches it firmly. Not all rows give a size; the values are once, few, many and, for expanded clones, a class.

V gene: TRBV3-1/TRBV3-2; clone size: NA; J gene: TRBJ2-1; D gene: NA; CDR3 DNA: TGTGCCAGCAGCCAAGGATTCTACCCGGACATTCCTGAGCAGTTCTTC; CDR3 protein: CASSQGFYPDIPEQFF
V gene: TRBV25-1; clone size: NA; J gene: TRBJ2-2; D gene: NA; CDR3 DNA: TGTGCCAGCAGTGATTCGGTAGCGAACACCGGGGAGCTGTTTTTT; CDR3 protein: CASSDSVANTGELFF
V gene: TRBV10-2; clone size: NA; J gene: TRBJ2-7; D gene: NA; CDR3 DNA: TGCGCCAGCAGTGAGTCGAAGAGGGTGGGGGAGCAGTACTTC; CDR3 protein: CASSESKRVGEQYF
V gene: TRBV11-3; clone size: NA; J gene: TRBJ2-4; D gene: NA; CDR3 DNA: TGTGCCAGCAGCTTAGAAAGGAGGGACATTCAGTACTTC; CDR3 protein: CASSLERRDIQYF
V gene: TRBV24-1; clone size: NA; J gene: TRBJ2-1; D gene: TRBD2; CDR3 DNA: TGTGCCACCAGTGACCCGAGGACTAGCGGAGAAAATGAGCAGTTCTTC; CDR3 protein: CATSDPRTSGENEQFF
V gene: TRBV18; clone size: NA; J gene: TRBJ1-2; D gene: NA; CDR3 DNA: TGTGCCAGCTCACCCGAACTTACGTCCGGCTACACCTTC; CDR3 protein: CASSPELTSGYTF
V gene: TRBV11-2; clone size: NA; J gene: TRBJ2-1; D gene: NA; CDR3 DNA: TGTGCCAGCAGCCCAGAGCTCAGCGACAATGAGCAGTTCTTC; CDR3 protein: CASSPELSDNEQFF
V gene: TRBV5-8; clone size: NA; J gene: TRBJ2-1; D gene: NA; CDR3 DNA: TGTGCCAGTACCCTCAGGGGGGAAGATTACAATGAGCAGTTCTTC; CDR3 protein: CASTLRGEDYNEQFF
V gene: TRBV4-3; clone size: NA; J gene: TRBJ2-7; D gene: TRBD1; CDR3 DNA: TGCGCCAGCAGCCAAGAGACAGGGATTCCCTACGAGCAGTACTTC; CDR3 protein: CASSQETGIPYEQYF
V gene: TRBV5-4; clone size: NA; J gene: TRBJ1-1; D gene: NA; CDR3 DNA: TGTGCCAGCACCTTGGGGCGCGGAACCACTGAAGCTTTCTTT; CDR3 protein: CASTLGRGTTEAFF
V gene: TRBV5-1; clone size: NA; J gene: TRBJ1-6; D gene: NA; CDR3 DNA: TGCGCCAGCAGCTTGGGAGACAGGTATAATTCACCCCTCCACTTT; CDR3 protein: CASSLGDRYNSPLHF
V gene: TRBV9; clone size: NA; J gene: TRBJ2-1; D gene: TRBD2; CDR3 DNA: TGTGCCAGCAGCCCCCTGGGGACTAGCAGATACAATGAGCAGTTCTTC; CDR3 protein: CASSPLGTSRYNEQFF
V gene: TRBV29-1; clone size: NA; J gene: TRBJ2-7; D gene: TRBD1; CDR3 DNA: TGCAGCGTTGATGGGGCAGGGGGCTACGAGCAGTACTTC; CDR3 protein: CSVDGAGGYEQYF
V gene: TRBV29-1; clone size: NA; J gene: TRBJ1-2; D gene: TRBD1; CDR3 DNA: TGCAGCGTCGGTGGGAGACAGGGTGGTTATGGCTACACCTTC; CDR3 protein: CSVGGRQGGYGYTF
V gene: TRBV4-2; clone size: NA; J gene: TRBJ2-2; D gene: TRBD1; CDR3 DNA: TGTGCCAGCAGCCAGGGGACAGGATACAACACCGGGGAGCTGTTTTTT; CDR3 protein: CASSQGTGYNTGELFF
V gene: TRBV7-2; clone size: once; J gene: TRBJ1-5; D gene: NA; CDR3 DNA: TGTGCCAGCAGCTTATGGGGGACACCTAATCAGCCCCAGCATTTT; CDR3 protein: CASSLWGTPNQPQHF
V gene: TRBV24-1; clone size: NA; J gene: TRBJ2-3; D gene: TRBD2; CDR3 DNA: TGTGCCACCAGTCCGGGACTAGCAGGCACAGATACGCAGTATTTT; CDR3 protein: CATSPGLAGTDTQYF
V gene: TRBV30; clone size: NA; J gene: TRBJ2-7; D gene: NA; CDR3 DNA: TGTGCCTGGGCCAGGGCCCCCAATGTTCTCTCCTACGAGCAGTACTTC; CDR3 protein: CAWARAPNVLSYEQYF
V gene: TRBV6-2/TRBV6-3; clone size: NA; J gene: TRBJ2-7; D gene: TRBD2; CDR3 DNA: TGTGCCAGCAGCCTCCGGGAGGGGCCCTACGAGCAGTACTTC; CDR3 protein: CASSLREGPYEQYF
V gene: TRBV12-3/TRBV12-4; clone size: NA; J gene: TRBJ1-2; D gene: TRBD1; CDR3 DNA: TGTGCCAGCAGTTTCAGTCAGGGGGGTGGCTACACCTTC; CDR3 protein: CASSFSQGGGYTF
V gene: TRBV14; clone size: NA; J gene: TRBJ2-1; D gene: TRBD2; CDR3 DNA: TGTGCCAGCAGCTCGACTAGCGGGTTGTCCTACAATGAGCAGTTCTTC; CDR3 protein: CASSSTSGLSYNEQFF
V gene: TRBV15; clone size: NA; J gene: TRBJ2-2; D gene: TRBD2; CDR3 DNA: TGTGCCACCAGCAGAGTTAGCGGGAGGGGTTCGGGGGAGCTGTTTTTT; CDR3 protein: CATSRVSGRGSGELFF
V gene: TRBV6-2/TRBV6-3; clone size: NA; J gene: TRBJ2-3; D gene: NA; CDR3 DNA: TGTGCCAGCAGTAACCGACTAAACACAGATACGCAGTATTTT; CDR3 protein: CASSNRLNTDTQYF
V gene: TRBV7-3; clone size: NA; J gene: TRBJ1-1; D gene: TRBD1; CDR3 DNA: TGTGCCAGCAGCCCCCAGGGGGCGGACACTGAAGCTTTCTTT; CDR3 protein: CASSPQGADTEAFF
V gene: TRBV6-4; clone size: few; J gene: TRBJ2-7; D gene: TRBD2; CDR3 DNA: TGTGCCAGCAGTGACTCGAAACTAGCGGGAGGGAGGTACTTC; CDR3 protein: CASSDSKLAGGRYF
V gene: TRBV6-5; clone size: NA; J gene: TRBJ1-1; D gene: NA; CDR3 DNA: TGTGCCAGCAGTTATCAAAGTCCCGGGCCGGGGACTGAAGCTTTCTTT; CDR3 protein: CASSYQSPGPGTEAFF
V gene: TRBV7-3; clone size: NA; J gene: TRBJ1-1; D gene: NA; CDR3 DNA: TGTGCCAGCAGCTTAATAGGAGGAGCCACTGAAGCTTTCTTT; CDR3 protein: CASSLIGGATEAFF
V gene: TRBV24-1; clone size: few; J gene: TRBJ1-1; D gene: NA; CDR3 DNA: TGTGCCACCAGTGATGAAGGGAGGGAGGGAACTTTCTTT; CDR3 protein: CATSDEGREGTFF
V gene: TRBV30; clone size: NA; J gene: TRBJ2-7; D gene: TRBD1; CDR3 DNA: TGTGCCTGGAGTACAGGGGAAGCTTACGAGCAGTACTTC; CDR3 protein: CAWSTGEAYEQYF
V gene: TRBV5-4; clone size: once; J gene: TRBJ2-7; D gene: TRBD2; CDR3 DNA: TGTGCCAGCAGCTTCGGGGGACTAGCGGGAGGCCCCTCCTACGAGCAGTACTTC; CDR3 protein: CASSFGGLAGGPSYEQYF
V gene: TRBV11-1; clone size: NA; J gene: TRBJ2-2; D gene: NA; CDR3 DNA: TGTGCCAGCAGCTTAGTCCAGGCCCCCAACGGGGAGCTGTTTTTT; CDR3 protein: CASSLVQAPNGELFF
V gene: TRBV5-1; clone size: NA; J gene: TRBJ2-7; D gene: NA; CDR3 DNA: TGCGCCAGCGGGGGGACCTCCTACGAGCAGTACTTC; CDR3 protein: CASGGTSYEQYF
V gene: TRBV6-2/TRBV6-3; clone size: NA; J gene: TRBJ1-1; D gene: TRBD1; CDR3 DNA: TGTGCCAGCAGCACACCAGCACAGGGGTACACTGAAGCTTTCTTT; CDR3 protein: CASSTPAQGYTEAFF
V gene: TRBV2; clone size: NA; J gene: TRBJ2-7; D gene: TRBD2; CDR3 DNA: TGTGCCAGCAGAGCGCCAGCGGGGGGGCTCGAGCAGTACTTC; CDR3 protein: CASRAPAGGLEQYF
V gene: TRBV7-8; clone size: NA; J gene: TRBJ1-2; D gene: TRBD1; CDR3 DNA: TGTGCCAGCAGCTTAGAGGGACAGGGTCTCTATGGCTACACCTTC; CDR3 protein: CASSLEGQGLYGYTF
V gene: TRBV7-2; clone size: NA; J gene: TRBJ1-5; D gene: NA; CDR3 DNA: TGTGCCAGCAGCTTGCGATGGACAGGCAATCAGCCCCAGCATTTT; CDR3 protein: CASSLRWTGNQPQHF
V gene: TRBV29-1; clone size: NA; J gene: TRBJ1-1; D gene: NA; CDR3 DNA: TGCAGCGCGGGACAAGTAAACACTGAAGCTTTCTTT; CDR3 protein: CSAGQVNTEAFF
V gene: TRBV19; clone size: NA; J gene: TRBJ2-3; D gene: NA; CDR3 DNA: TGTGCCAGTAGTAGTCGGGGGGCAAAGGATACGCAGTATTTT; CDR3 protein: CASSSRGAKDTQYF
V gene: TRBV25-1; clone size: NA; J gene: TRBJ2-2; D gene: TRBD1; CDR3 DNA: TGTGCCAGCAGTGAAGGGTCGACAGGGGGCGCCACCGGGGAGCTGTTTTTT; CDR3 protein: CASSEGSTGGATGELFF
V gene: TRBV7-2; clone size: NA; J gene: TRBJ2-3; D gene: NA; CDR3 DNA: TGTGCCAGCAGCTTAGTCGCAGATACGCAGTATTTT; CDR3 protein: CASSLVADTQYF
V gene: TRBV25-1; clone size: once; J gene: TRBJ2-6; D gene: NA; CDR3 DNA: TGTGCCAGCAGTCAGGGGCCCGCACACTCTGGGGCCAACGTCCTGACTTTC; CDR3 protein: CASSQGPAHSGANVLTF
V gene: TRBV7-9; clone size: NA; J gene: TRBJ2-7; D gene: NA; CDR3 DNA: TGTGCCAGCAGCTTAGCGCTTCCGGGGGGCATCGACGAGCAGTACTTC; CDR3 protein: CASSLALPGGIDEQYF
V gene: TRBV12-3/TRBV12-4; clone size: NA; J gene: TRBJ1-2; D gene: TRBD1; CDR3 DNA: TGTGCCAGCAGATCTACAGGGGGCAGTGGCTACACCTTC; CDR3 protein: CASRSTGGSGYTF
V gene: TRBV19; clone size: once; J gene: TRBJ1-2; D gene: TRBD1; CDR3 DNA: TGTGCCAGTAGTGCAACTTGGACAGGGGATGGCTACACCTTC; CDR3 protein: CASSATWTGDGYTF
V gene: TRBV5-1; clone size: NA; J gene: TRBJ1-1; D gene: TRBD1; CDR3 DNA: TGCGCCAGCGCGCCCACCGGGACAGGGAACACTGAAGCTTTCTTT; CDR3 protein: CASAPTGTGNTEAFF
V gene: TRBV5-1; clone size: NA; J gene: TRBJ1-2; D gene: NA; CDR3 DNA: TGCGCCAGCAGCTTGGTTCGGGGGGCCAACTATGGCTACACCTTC; CDR3 protein: CASSLVRGANYGYTF
V gene: TRBV30; clone size: NA; J gene: TRBJ2-3; D gene: NA; CDR3 DNA: TGTGCCTGGAGTGGGGGCCGGGCCGATACGCAGTATTTT; CDR3 protein: CAWSGGRADTQYF
V gene: TRBV5-5; clone size: NA; J gene: TRBJ1-2; D gene: TRBD1; CDR3 DNA: TGTGCCAGCAGCTCCTTCTTAGGGACAGCGGATGGCTACACCTTC; CDR3 protein: CASSSFLGTADGYTF
V gene: TRBV6-6; clone size: once; J gene: TRBJ1-3; D gene: TRBD1; CDR3 DNA: TGTGCCACCTACACAGGGGGTGGAAACACCATATATTTT; CDR3 protein: CATYTGGGNTIYF
V gene: TRBV13; clone size: NA; J gene: TRBJ1-2; D gene: NA; CDR3 DNA: TGTGCCAGCAGCTTAGGCCCCTCGGGGGGCAGCTATGGCTACACCTTC; CDR3 protein: CASSLGPSGGSYGYTF
V gene: TRBV11-2; clone size: few; J gene: TRBJ1-2; D gene: TRBD1; CDR3 DNA: TGTGCCAGCAGCCCGGTTACAGGGGGCTATGGCTACACCTTC; CDR3 protein: CASSPVTGGYGYTF
V gene: TRBV19; clone size: few; J gene: TRBJ2-3; D gene: NA; CDR3 DNA: TGTGCCAGTAGTTCCCTGGGCCCCCGCACAGATACGCAGTATTTT; CDR3 protein: CASSSLGPRTDTQYF
V gene: TRBV30; clone size: NA; J gene: TRBJ1-1; D gene: TRBD1; CDR3 DNA: TGTGCCTGCGCCAGAAGGGGACAGGGGTTTCCTGAAGCTTTCTTT; CDR3 protein: CACARRGQGFPEAFF